What follows are 27 T cell receptor beta chains derived from one specimen sequenced in a study of blood T cell repertoires in COVID-19. Profiled with immunoSEQ multiplex PCR; TCRdb holds only in-frame clones, not every one. The data show some 67,000 clones, over 75% seen once. Sequencing input: peripheral blood. Every receptor here comes from a woman aged 60-75 years with acute or convalescent COVID-19.

The rearrangement uses TRBV18 and TRBJ1-2; 7 bases agree with TRBD1. Germline-derived CDR1 and CDR2 are KGHSH and LQKENI. The CDR3 is 15 amino acids. J was trimmed by 4 bases and V by 2 bases; bases with no gene match: 7. In DNA form, the CDR3 reads TGTGCCAGCTCACCAATCGACAGGGAGGTCTATGGCTACACCTTC. Translation: CASSPIDREVYGYTF.

This chain joins TRBV5-6 and TRBJ2-2; D ambiguous. The germline V and J ends were trimmed by 2 bases and 5 bases, with 10 bases remaining between them. Per the germline V gene, CDR1 is SGHDT and CDR2 is YYEEEE. The CDR3 covers 14 residues. The CDR3: CASSFTALTGELFF. The CDR3, as DNA: TGTGCCAGCAGCTTTACAGCATTGACCGGGGAGCTGTTTTTT.

This chain links TRBV2 with TRBJ2-5; D ambiguous. Germline values: CDR1 SNHLY, CDR2 FYNNEI. The CDR3 is made up of 14 amino acids. Trimming pared 0 bases from V and 4 bases from J, leaving 9 bases between. As DNA, the CDR3 is TGTGCCAGCAGTGAAGCGTGGAGTCGAGAGACCCAGTACTTC. Amino acid sequence: CASSEAWSRETQYF.

The V call is TRBV21-1, the J call TRBJ1-6; no check of the table's D call, TRBD1, against the DNA was made. TRBV21-1 is listed as a pseudogene. CDR3 length equals 16 residues. The CDR3 here is CASSPEPTRNNSPLHF. The CDR3, as DNA: TGTGCCAGCAGCCCCGAGCCGACCAGGAATAATTCACCCCTCCACTTT.

The chain recombines TRBV7-9 with TRBJ1-4; D not certain. Germline CDR1 is SEHNR and CDR2 is FQNEAQ (reference sequence). V dropped 7 bases and J dropped 7 bases, with 10 bases sitting between them. There are 12 residues in the CDR3. The CDR3 DNA reads TGTGCCAGCACCCTTTGGAGTGAAAAACTGTTTTTT. Translated, it gives CASTLWSEKLFF.

The chain is built from TRBV7-9 and TRBJ1-2; D uncertain. Germline values: CDR1 SEHNR, CDR2 FQNEAQ (reference sequence). Trimming left V 1 base short and J 8 bases short, with 14 bases between. This CDR3 comprises 14 residues. The CDR3: CASSLESVQFGYTF. In nucleotides, the CDR3 is TGTGCCAGCAGCTTAGAATCTGTACAGTTCGGCTACACCTTC.

The chain links TRBV18 to TRBJ1-5; the D is unclear. Trimming stripped 2 bases from V and 6 bases from J, with 17 bases between. CDR3 length: 16 residues. Germline V gives CDR1 KGHSH, CDR2 LQKENI. CDR3 DNA sequence: TGTGCCAGCTCACCAAGTGAAATCCAAGGGAGTCAGCCCCAGCATTTT. Amino acids: CASSPSEIQGSQPQHF. Full variable domain (missing parts from reference TRBV18 and TRBJ1-5): NAGVMQNPRHLVRRRGQEARLRCSPMKGHSHVYWYRQLPEEGLKFMVYLQKENIIDESGMPKERFSAEFPKEGPSILRIQQVVRGDSAAYFCASSPSEIQGSQPQHFGDGTRLSIL.

V usage is TRBV28 and J usage is TRBJ1-5; D is perhaps TRBD1 (5 bases). V was shortened by 7 bases and J by 0 bases, with 10 bases between the two germline ends. The CDR3 totals 14 residues. The V gene's germline CDR1 is MDHEN and CDR2 SYDVKM. Written as DNA, the CDR3 is TGTGCCAGCAAAACAGGAATTAGCAATCAGCCCCAGCATTTT. It specifies CASKTGISNQPQHF.

The chain links TRBV11-3 to TRBJ1-5; no reliable D call. The CDR3 sequence is 16 residues long. Trimming stripped 1 base from V and 2 bases from J, with 12 bases between. The V gene's germline CDR1 is SGHNT and CDR2 YENEEA. CDR3 loop: CASSLGPVRGNQPQHF. The CDR3 DNA is TGTGCCAGCAGCTTAGGGCCAGTTCGGGGCAATCAGCCCCAGCATTTT. The entire variable domain, with the rest obtained from reference TRBV11-3 and TRBJ1-5, is as follows: EAGVVQSPRYKIIEKKQPVAFWCNPISGHNTLYWYLQNLGQGPELLIRYENEEAVDDSQLPKDRFSAERLKGVDSTLKIQPAELGDSAVYLCASSLGPVRGNQPQHFGDGTRLSIL.

The J gene is TRBJ1-5, the V gene TRBV6-1; tentative D call: TRBD1 (6 bases). The CDR3 is made up of 16 amino acids. V lost 3 bases to trimming and J lost 3 bases, with 15 bases between them. Germline CDR1 MNHNS, CDR2 SASEGT. CDR3 nucleotide sequence: TGTGCCAGCAGTGACCATAACAGGGTAGTCAATCAGCCCCAGCATTTT. It specifies CASSDHNRVVNQPQHF.

J is TRBJ1-1 and V is TRBV15; possible D gene TRBD1, 5 bases. From germline, CDR1 is LNHNV and CDR2 YYDKDF (reference sequence). The CDR3 runs to 15 residues. Trimming pared 0 bases from V and 6 bases from J, leaving 14 bases between. The DNA of the CDR3 is TGTGCCACCAGCAGAGATCTGGCGGGGGATGCTGAAGCTTTCTTT. Its translation is CATSRDLAGDAEAFF. The variable domain in full, with the rest retrieved from reference TRBV15 and TRBJ1-1, is DAMVIQNPRYQVTQFGKPVTLSCSQTLNHNVMYWYQQKSSQAPKLLFHYYDKDFNNEADTPDNFQSRRPNTSFCFLDIRSPGLGDTAMYLCATSRDLAGDAEAFFGQGTRLTVV.

The chain combines TRBV6-4 with TRBJ2-6, with D possibly being TRBD1 (5 bases). Trimming removed 5 bases from V and 0 bases from J, with 11 bases in between. Germline V gene lookup returns CDR1 MRHNA and CDR2 SNTAGT. CDR3 length equals 16 residues. This CDR3 reads CASSRDSSSGANVLTF. Written as DNA, the CDR3 is TGTGCCAGCAGTCGAGACAGCAGCTCTGGGGCCAACGTCCTGACTTTC.

CDR3 nucleotides: TGTGCCAGCAGTTCCCTACCTCCGGGGAAGGGATCACCCCTCCACTTT. Translated, it gives CASSSLPPGKGSPLHF. This chain links TRBV6-6 with TRBJ1-6; D is ambiguous. Trimming removed 4 bases from V and 10 bases from J, with 20 bases in between. The CDR3 is 16 residues long. CDR1 MNHNY and CDR2 SVGAGI come from the germline V gene (reference sequence).

This sequence joins TRBV3-1 (or the pseudogene TRBV3-2) and TRBJ1-1; D is unresolved. V lost 8 bases and J lost 5, with 15 bases in between. Germline CDR1 LGHDT, CDR2 YNNKEL (reference sequence). This CDR3 is built from 13 residues. The CDR3 sequence is CASRASEGTEAFF. The CDR3 DNA reads as TGTGCCAGCCGAGCTTCCGAGGGAACTGAAGCTTTCTTT.

The rearrangement links TRBV15 to TRBJ1-3, with 7 positions matching TRBD1. Germline V CDR1 and CDR2: LNHNV, YYDKDF (reference sequence). This CDR3 spans 14 amino acids. The V gene end was trimmed by 6 bases and the J gene end by 2 bases; junction bases not matched to a gene: 4. Here the CDR3 reads CATRATGTGNTIYF. CDR3 sequence (DNA): TGTGCCACCAGGGCGACAGGGACTGGAAACACCATATATTTT.

The chain recombines TRBV4-3 with TRBJ1-1; D gene ambiguous. Germline values: CDR1 LGHNA, CDR2 YSLEER. V dropped 1 base and J dropped 0 bases, with 6 bases sitting between them. CDR3 length: 14 amino acids. The CDR3 loop is CASSQGYMNTEAFF. In nucleotides, the CDR3 is TGCGCCAGCAGCCAAGGGTACATGAACACTGAAGCTTTCTTT.

This rearrangement joins TRBV6-1 to TRBJ1-4; 11 nucleotides align to TRBD1. Germline V lookup: CDR1 MNHNS, CDR2 SASEGT. The CDR3 is made up of 17 amino acids. Trimming removed 4 bases from V and 8 bases from J; junction bases left unmatched: 12. The CDR3 DNA reads TGTGCCAGCAGTGCAAGGGGACAGGGGGGCATTCGGGAAAAACTGTTTTTT. Its protein product is CASSARGQGGIREKLFF.

The gene calls are TRBV7-2 and TRBJ2-3; 7 bases line up with TRBD1. The CDR3 has 15 residues. Germline loops: CDR1 SGHTA, CDR2 FQGNSA. After removal of 5 bases from V and 0 bases from J, the junction contained 5 bases not matched to a gene. The CDR3 sequence: CASSPTGHSTDTQYF. CDR3 sequence (DNA): TGTGCCAGCAGCCCGACAGGGCACAGCACAGATACGCAGTATTTT. The variable domain in full, completed from reference TRBV7-2 and TRBJ2-3, reads GAGVSQSPSNKVTEKGKDVELRCDPISGHTALYWYRQSLGQGLEFLIYFQGNSAPDKSGLPSDRFSAERTGGSVSTLTIQRTQQEDSAVYLCASSPTGHSTDTQYFGPGTRLTVL.

The chain has TRBV4-3 and TRBJ1-2; D ambiguous. This CDR3 has 15 amino acids. Germline values: CDR1 LGHNA, CDR2 YSLEER. Trimming stripped 0 bases from V and 5 bases from J, with 13 bases between. The CDR3 loop reads CASSQDPNGEYGYTF. The CDR3 DNA is TGCGCCAGCAGCCAAGACCCAAACGGGGAGTATGGCTACACCTTC.

The chain combines TRBV19 with TRBJ1-3, with TRBD1 matching 8 bases. Germline loops: CDR1 LNHDA, CDR2 SQIVND (reference sequence). This CDR3 contains 16 residues. V gave up 7 bases and J gave up 4 bases; unmatched junction bases: 12. CDR3 DNA: TGTGCCAGTAACGGACCGGACAGGGTGTCAGGAAACACCATATATTTT. Amino acids: CASNGPDRVSGNTIYF.

The chain carries TRBV5-1 and TRBJ1-1, with D unresolved. This CDR3 region has 14 residues. Trimming took off 0 bases at V and 1 base at J, with 7 bases between the two ends. Germline lookup yields CDR1 SGHRS and CDR2 YFSETQ. The CDR3 DNA sequence: TGCGCCAGCAGCTTGGGAGGCTCGAACACTGAAGCTTTCTTT. Translation gives CASSLGGSNTEAFF.

The chain combines TRBV18 with TRBJ1-3; D remains unclear. V lost 3 bases, J lost 1 base, and 10 bases lay in between. This CDR3 has 15 amino acids. Germline V lookup: CDR1 KGHSH, CDR2 LQKENI. CDR3 residues: CASSPPPVSGNTIYF. The DNA for the CDR3 is TGTGCCAGCTCACCCCCGCCGGTATCTGGAAACACCATATATTTT.

This sequence joins TRBV29-1 and TRBJ2-1; 7 positions match TRBD1. This CDR3 comprises 14 residues. The V segment lost 6 bases and the J segment 6 bases; nucleotides outside the gene matches: 11. The germline V gene encodes CDR1 SQVTM and CDR2 ANQGSEA. The CDR3 bases are TGCAGCGTCGGGGACAGTTTGATGGGCAATGAGCAGTTCTTC. As protein: CSVGDSLMGNEQFF.

The rearrangement links TRBV7-6 to TRBJ2-7; D not certain. CDR1 and CDR2 (germline): SGHVS, FNYEAQ. The CDR3 is 15 residues long. V lost 4 bases and J lost 3, with 16 bases in between. The CDR3 bases are TGTGCCAGCAGCTACAAGTTCAAACCCTTCTACGAGCAGTACGTC. Amino acid sequence: CASSYKFKPFYEQYV.

The chain recombines TRBV6-5 with TRBJ2-1, with 9 bases fitting TRBD1. Germline lookup yields CDR1 MNHEY and CDR2 SVGAGI. This CDR3 is built from 13 residues. Trimming at V came to 6 bases and at J to 9 bases, leaving 6 bases not matched to a gene. This CDR3 is CASRYRGRGEQFF. For the CDR3, the DNA is TGTGCCAGCAGATACAGGGGGCGGGGTGAGCAGTTCTTC.

The chain uses TRBV6-5 and TRBJ2-7, with D possibly being TRBD1 (5 bases). V was shortened by 5 bases and J by 4 bases, with 9 bases between the two germline ends. In germline, CDR1 is MNHEY, CDR2 SVGAGI. This CDR3 region has 12 residues. The CDR3 sequence: CASSPRGYEQYV. CDR3 DNA sequence: TGTGCCAGCAGTCCTAGGGGATACGAGCAGTACGTC.

DNA of the CDR3: TGTGCCAGCAGCGACTTCACAGATACGCAGTATTTT. This translates into CASSDFTDTQYF. The chain carries TRBV9 and TRBJ2-3; D gene ambiguous. The germline V gene has CDR1 SGDLS and CDR2 YYNGEE. The CDR3 is made up of 12 amino acids. V lost 3 bases and J lost 2, with 4 bases in between.